A selection of T cell receptor beta chains follows, all from one sample in a study of blood T cells in healthy people across ages. From the 5' RACE reads, TCRdb called clonotypes with MiXCR, one entry per CDR3 protein. The sample carries about 1,000,000 distinct CDR3 sequences, 35% to 50% recorded once. Material for sequencing was blood. The source is a woman in her sixties or seventies in good health. Both conserved end residues are part of each CDR3. Each record gives: D gene, V gene, clone size, J gene, CDR3 DNA, CDR3 protein. A D gene is named only where the DNA matches it firmly. Clone size is shown for a subset of rows, as once, few, many or a class of expanded clone.

.	TRBV15	.	TRBJ1-2	TGTGCCACCACCGGGACCCTCAGCGACTATGGCTACACCTTC	CATTGTLSDYGYTF
.	TRBV29-1	few	TRBJ2-5	TGCAGCGTGGAGACAGAACAAGAGACCCAGTACTTC	CSVETEQETQYF
.	TRBV7-8	.	TRBJ2-1	TGTGCCAGCAGCTTAGTACGGGGGGCGTACAATGAGCAGTTCTTC	CASSLVRGAYNEQFF
.	TRBV20-1	.	TRBJ2-3	TGCAGTGCTAGCGCGACTAGTTCGGGTACAGATACGCAGTATTTT	CSASATSSGTDTQYF
TRBD1	TRBV20-1	.	TRBJ2-7	TGCAGTGCTAGCGGCCAGGGGGCGTCCGAGCAGTACTTC	CSASGQGASEQYF
TRBD2	TRBV6-5	few	TRBJ2-1	TGTGCCAGCAGTTACTCCGGACTAGCGGGAGCCACTCACTACAATGAGCAGTTCTTC	CASSYSGLAGATHYNEQFF
TRBD2	TRBV12-3/TRBV12-4	.	TRBJ2-1	TGTGCCAGCAGTTTATCGCTCGGGACTAGCGGGCTCTACGAGCAGTTCTTC	CASSLSLGTSGLYEQFF
.	TRBV20-1	.	TRBJ2-7	TGCAGTGCCCAGGAAGTAGGAGCGAGATACTACGAGCAGTACTTC	CSAQEVGARYYEQYF
.	TRBV10-3	many	TRBJ2-7	TGTGCCATCAGTGATGCCGTCTACGAGCAGTACTTC	CAISDAVYEQYF
TRBD1	TRBV28	.	TRBJ2-7	TGTGCCAGCAGCCAAGACAGGGGCCGAAGGGAGCAGTACTTC	CASSQDRGRREQYF
TRBD1	TRBV19	.	TRBJ2-3	TGTGCCAGTAGTATAGAGAACATGGGACAGGGCCGAGATACGCAGTATTTT	CASSIENMGQGRDTQYF
TRBD1	TRBV15	few	TRBJ2-7	TGTGCCACCAGCATTGTAGGGGGCACCTACGAGCAGTACTTC	CATSIVGGTYEQYF
.	TRBV2	.	TRBJ2-7	TGTGCCAGCAGGGAAAGACAGTACAATGAGCAGTACTTC	CASRERQYNEQYF
.	TRBV12-5	.	TRBJ2-3	TGTGCTAGTTCTAGGGACACCTACACAGATACGCAGTATTTT	CASSRDTYTDTQYF
TRBD1	TRBV10-3	few	TRBJ2-6	TGTGCCATCAGTGTGGGCAGGGGGACTGGGGCCAACGTCCTGACTTTC	CAISVGRGTGANVLTF
.	TRBV6-6	.	TRBJ2-1	TGTGCCAGCAGTCACCCAGCGGCTAGCTCCTACAATGAGCAGTTCTTC	CASSHPAASSYNEQFF
TRBD1	TRBV9	.	TRBJ1-2	TGTGCCAGCAGCGTAGTGGACAGGGTGGATGGCTACACCTTC	CASSVVDRVDGYTF
TRBD2	TRBV9	.	TRBJ2-7	TGTGCCAGCAGCCCAGGGACTAGCGGAAACCAGTACTTC	CASSPGTSGNQYF
.	TRBV28	.	TRBJ2-5	TGTGCCAGCAGTTTCCGGGCTAGCTGGGAGACCCAGTACTTC	CASSFRASWETQYF
.	TRBV20-1	.	TRBJ2-3	TGCAGTCCCAGGCTCACAGATACGCAGTATTTT	CSPRLTDTQYF
.	TRBV10-3	few	TRBJ2-5	TGTGCCATCAGTGACGGAACAGAGAGCCAGTACTTC	CAISDGTESQYF
TRBD2	TRBV20-1	.	TRBJ2-3	TGCAGTGCTAGGGGGACTAGCGGGGCAAGGACAGATACGCAGTATTTT	CSARGTSGARTDTQYF
.	TRBV3-1	.	TRBJ2-5	TGTGCCAGCAGCCAAGCCTATGCACAGCCCCAAGAGACCCAGTACTTC	CASSQAYAQPQETQYF
.	TRBV6-5	.	TRBJ2-3	TGTGCCAGCAGTTACAGGGGAGACAGCACAGATACGCAGTATTTT	CASSYRGDSTDTQYF
TRBD2	TRBV20-1	many	TRBJ2-7	TGCAGTGCTGCACCAACGACTAGCGGATCGCACGGCGAGCAGTACTTC	CSAAPTTSGSHGEQYF
TRBD1	TRBV29-1	few	TRBJ2-7	TGCAGCGTTGAAGATCGGGGACAGGCAACCTACGAGCAGTACTTC	CSVEDRGQATYEQYF
TRBD1	TRBV6-5	few	TRBJ2-1	TGTGCCAGCAGCCCCGACAGGGAATCCCACAATGAGCAGTTCTTC	CASSPDRESHNEQFF
TRBD2	TRBV15	.	TRBJ2-1	TGTGCCACCAGCAGTCTGGGCGGGAGGGATTACAATGAGCAGTTCTTC	CATSSLGGRDYNEQFF
TRBD2	TRBV5-1	.	TRBJ2-1	TGCGCCAGCAGTCCTAGCGGGAGGTACAATGAGCAGTTCTTC	CASSPSGRYNEQFF
TRBD2	TRBV5-1	few	TRBJ2-3	TGCGCCAGCAGCTGGTCCGGACTAGGGGTTGGAGATACGCAGTATTTT	CASSWSGLGVGDTQYF
.	TRBV6-5	.	TRBJ2-5	TGTGCCAGCAGTTACGGGACTGCTCAAGAGACCCAGTACTTC	CASSYGTAQETQYF
TRBD2	TRBV27	.	TRBJ2-1	TGTGCCAGCAGTTTAGGGCCCGATGGCGGGAGCTTAAGCGAGCAGTTCTTC	CASSLGPDGGSLSEQFF
.	TRBV20-1	few	TRBJ2-3	TGCAGTGCTATATGGCGGAGGACCACAGATACGCAGTATTTT	CSAIWRRTTDTQYF
.	TRBV12-3/TRBV12-4	.	TRBJ1-3	TGTGCCAGCAGCCCAGACAGTGGGGGAGATACCATATATTTT	CASSPDSGGDTIYF
.	TRBV6-4	.	TRBJ1-6	TGTGCCAGCAGTGACTCGGGATCCACTCTGCCCCTCCACTTT	CASSDSGSTLPLHF
.	TRBV7-3	many	TRBJ2-1	TGTGCCAGCAGCTTGGGTCCTGCCGGGCACAATGAGCAGTTCTTC	CASSLGPAGHNEQFF
.	TRBV10-1	.	TRBJ2-3	TGCGCCAGCAGTGAGTCCTTTGGCACAGATACGCAGTATTTT	CASSESFGTDTQYF
.	TRBV12-3/TRBV12-4	.	TRBJ2-3	TGTGCCAGCAGTACCCGACTAGAATTTGCCCCAGATACGCAGTATTTT	CASSTRLEFAPDTQYF
.	TRBV12-3/TRBV12-4	many	TRBJ2-7	TGTGCCAGCAGTTTACAGGCTAACTCCTACGAGCAGTACTTC	CASSLQANSYEQYF
.	TRBV5-1	once	TRBJ2-5	TGCGCCAGCAGCGACGTACAGGTTGGGGAGACCCAGTACTTC	CASSDVQVGETQYF
.	TRBV20-1	few	TRBJ2-4	TGCAGTGCTATACCCCTGGGGGCTAGCGAGAACCAAAACATTCAGTACTTC	CSAIPLGASENQNIQYF
.	TRBV4-2	many	TRBJ2-5	TGTGCCAGCAGCTGGAAAGAGACCCAGTACTTC	CASSWKETQYF
.	TRBV27	many	TRBJ2-1	TGTGCCAGCACCAAGAAAGCCGGGGCGCGCGCCTACAATGAGCAGTTCTTC	CASTKKAGARAYNEQFF
.	TRBV9	.	TRBJ1-4	TGTGCCAGCAGCTCACGTCCTAATGAAAAACTGTTTTTT	CASSSRPNEKLFF
.	TRBV27	.	TRBJ2-5	TGTGCCAGCAGTTTACTCGGGACAATCAATGAAGAGACCCAGTACTTC	CASSLLGTINEETQYF
.	TRBV27	few	TRBJ2-5	TGTGCCAGCAGTCCCCTAGCGCCTCAAGAGACCCAGTACTTC	CASSPLAPQETQYF
.	TRBV10-3	.	TRBJ2-7	TGTGCCATCAGCAACAGGGACTCCTACGAGCAGTACTTC	CAISNRDSYEQYF